The rows below give T cell receptor beta chains drawn from one sample of a study of T cell responses to AZD1222 COVID-19 vaccine. Repertoires were generated with immunoSEQ multiplex PCR, while TCRdb's copy carries only in-frame clones and drops some. The sample includes approximately 100,000 clones, around 92% of them seen just once. The source was peripheral blood, collected on day 0 of AZD1222 vaccination. These receptors were obtained from an adult in good health. The CDR3 runs from the conserved cysteine through the conserved F or W. D genes are given only for firm matches. The size entry is marked missing in some rows and otherwise reads once, few, many or a size class.

abundance: -; j_gene: TRBJ2-7; d_gene: TRBD1; v_gene: TRBV5-6; CDR3aa: CASSSRRDRAIEQYF; CDR3nt: TGTGCCAGCAGCTCTCGCCGGGACAGGGCTATCGAGCAGTACTTC
abundance: -; j_gene: TRBJ1-1; d_gene: -; v_gene: TRBV5-4; CDR3aa: CASSLKDQGEAFF; CDR3nt: TGTGCCAGCAGCTTGAAGGACCAGGGAGAAGCTTTCTTT
abundance: -; j_gene: TRBJ2-7; d_gene: -; v_gene: TRBV19; CDR3aa: CASSLGTAAYEQYF; CDR3nt: TGTGCCAGTAGTTTGGGGACGGCCGCCTACGAGCAGTACTTC
abundance: -; j_gene: TRBJ1-5; d_gene: -; v_gene: TRBV30; CDR3aa: CAWSVGLDQPQHF; CDR3nt: TGTGCCTGGAGTGTTGGTTTGGATCAGCCCCAGCATTTT
abundance: -; j_gene: TRBJ2-7; d_gene: -; v_gene: TRBV5-4; CDR3aa: CASSLGQGGEQYF; CDR3nt: TGTGCCAGCAGCTTGGGCCAGGGTGGGGAGCAGTACTTC
abundance: -; j_gene: TRBJ2-1; d_gene: TRBD2; v_gene: TRBV29-1; CDR3aa: CSVFSSGSSYNEQFF; CDR3nt: TGCAGCGTCTTTTCGAGCGGGAGTTCCTACAATGAGCAGTTCTTC
abundance: -; j_gene: TRBJ2-1; d_gene: -; v_gene: TRBV14; CDR3aa: CASSHGGFVSEQFF; CDR3nt: TGTGCCAGCAGCCATGGGGGTTTCGTGAGTGAGCAGTTCTTC
abundance: -; j_gene: TRBJ1-2; d_gene: -; v_gene: TRBV6-6; CDR3aa: CASNHLGGYTF; CDR3nt: TGTGCCAGCAACCACCTGGGAGGCTACACCTTC
abundance: -; j_gene: TRBJ1-4; d_gene: -; v_gene: TRBV4-3; CDR3aa: CASSQDGGGMNEKLFF; CDR3nt: TGCGCCAGCAGCCAAGATGGCGGCGGAATGAATGAAAAACTGTTTTTT
abundance: -; j_gene: TRBJ2-6; d_gene: -; v_gene: TRBV20-1; CDR3aa: CSASKASGANVLTF; CDR3nt: TGCAGTGCTAGTAAGGCCTCTGGGGCCAACGTCCTGACTTTC
abundance: -; j_gene: TRBJ2-2; d_gene: TRBD2; v_gene: TRBV5-4; CDR3aa: CASILLAGENTGELFF; CDR3nt: TGTGCCAGCATCCTCCTAGCGGGAGAGAACACCGGGGAGCTGTTTTTT
abundance: once; j_gene: TRBJ2-6; d_gene: -; v_gene: TRBV7-2; CDR3aa: CASSPRAGSGANVLTF; CDR3nt: TGTGCCAGCAGCCCTAGGGCAGGGTCCGGGGCCAACGTCCTGACTTTC
abundance: -; j_gene: TRBJ2-3; d_gene: -; v_gene: TRBV19; CDR3aa: CASSGQITDTQYF; CDR3nt: TGTGCCAGTAGTGGGCAGATCACAGATACGCAGTATTTT
abundance: -; j_gene: TRBJ2-2; d_gene: -; v_gene: TRBV27; CDR3aa: CASSLDRGLGGGELFF; CDR3nt: TGTGCCAGCAGTTTGGACAGAGGCTTGGGGGGCGGGGAGCTGTTTTTT
abundance: -; j_gene: TRBJ2-5; d_gene: TRBD1; v_gene: TRBV19; CDR3aa: CASSRPGQVEETQYF; CDR3nt: TGTGCCAGTAGTAGGCCGGGACAGGTTGAAGAGACCCAGTACTTC
abundance: once; j_gene: TRBJ1-4; d_gene: -; v_gene: TRBV5-1; CDR3aa: CASSLAVQGSGEKLFF; CDR3nt: TGCGCCAGCAGCTTGGCGGTGCAGGGGAGTGGTGAAAAACTGTTTTTT
abundance: -; j_gene: TRBJ1-1; d_gene: -; v_gene: TRBV5-8; CDR3aa: CASSWGLGAQGKAFF; CDR3nt: TGTGCCAGCAGCTGGGGTCTAGGGGCTCAGGGCAAAGCTTTCTTT
abundance: once; j_gene: TRBJ2-3; d_gene: -; v_gene: TRBV5-5; CDR3aa: CASSLGGTGATDTQYF; CDR3nt: TGTGCCAGCAGCTTGGGTGGGACCGGTGCCACAGATACGCAGTATTTT
abundance: few; j_gene: TRBJ2-1; d_gene: TRBD2; v_gene: TRBV27; CDR3aa: CASSTGTSGRVSNEQFF; CDR3nt: TGTGCCAGCAGTACAGGGACTAGCGGGAGGGTAAGCAATGAGCAGTTCTTC
abundance: -; j_gene: TRBJ2-7; d_gene: -; v_gene: TRBV5-6; CDR3aa: CASSLGLENHYEQYF; CDR3nt: TGTGCCAGCAGCTTGGGGCTCGAGAATCACTACGAGCAGTACTTC
abundance: -; j_gene: TRBJ2-7; d_gene: -; v_gene: TRBV5-1; CDR3aa: CASSLRPAYEQYF; CDR3nt: TGCGCCAGCAGCTTGAGACCTGCCTACGAGCAGTACTTC
abundance: -; j_gene: TRBJ2-7; d_gene: -; v_gene: TRBV20-1; CDR3aa: CSARRGYEQYF; CDR3nt: TGCAGTGCTAGACGCGGCTACGAGCAGTACTTC
abundance: -; j_gene: TRBJ1-2; d_gene: -; v_gene: TRBV28; CDR3aa: CASSLNYGYTF; CDR3nt: TGTGCCAGCAGTTTAAACTATGGCTACACCTTC
abundance: -; j_gene: TRBJ1-6; d_gene: -; v_gene: TRBV6-5; CDR3aa: CASNRENSPLHF; CDR3nt: TGTGCCAGCAACAGGGAGAATTCACCCCTCCACTTT
abundance: -; j_gene: TRBJ2-1; d_gene: TRBD2; v_gene: TRBV4-3; CDR3aa: CASSQEGLGGGRESGEQFF; CDR3nt: TGCGCCAGCAGCCAAGAAGGGTTAGGTGGCGGGAGGGAGTCTGGGGAGCAGTTCTTC
abundance: once; j_gene: TRBJ1-2; d_gene: -; v_gene: TRBV3-1/TRBV3-2; CDR3aa: CASSPLTEGTNYGYTF; CDR3nt: TGTGCCAGCAGCCCACTGACGGAGGGCACTAACTATGGCTACACCTTC
abundance: -; j_gene: TRBJ2-5; d_gene: TRBD2; v_gene: TRBV5-1; CDR3aa: CASSLGGTSGRHGETQYF; CDR3nt: TGCGCCAGCAGCTTGGGGGGGACTAGCGGGAGACACGGGGAGACCCAGTACTTC
abundance: -; j_gene: TRBJ1-2; d_gene: -; v_gene: TRBV28; CDR3aa: CASTLTENYGYTF; CDR3nt: TGTGCCAGCACCCTGACGGAGAACTATGGCTACACCTTC
abundance: -; j_gene: TRBJ2-1; d_gene: -; v_gene: TRBV24-1; CDR3aa: CATSDHVPGAPSSYNEQFF; CDR3nt: TGTGCCACCAGTGACCATGTCCCCGGTGCTCCCAGCTCCTACAATGAGCAGTTCTTC
abundance: -; j_gene: TRBJ1-1; d_gene: -; v_gene: TRBV11-3; CDR3aa: CASSFRTGGEAFF; CDR3nt: TGTGCCAGCAGCTTTCGGACGGGGGGGGAAGCTTTCTTT
abundance: -; j_gene: TRBJ2-2; d_gene: -; v_gene: TRBV18; CDR3aa: CASSPGLGELFF; CDR3nt: TGTGCCAGCTCACCCGGTTTAGGGGAGCTGTTTTTT
abundance: -; j_gene: TRBJ1-1; d_gene: -; v_gene: TRBV5-1; CDR3aa: CASSLRGYTEAFF; CDR3nt: TGCGCCAGCAGCTTGAGGGGATACACTGAAGCTTTCTTT
abundance: -; j_gene: TRBJ2-7; d_gene: TRBD1; v_gene: TRBV5-6; CDR3aa: CASSSDRANEQYF; CDR3nt: TGTGCCAGCAGCTCGGACAGGGCCAACGAGCAGTACTTC
abundance: -; j_gene: TRBJ1-6; d_gene: -; v_gene: TRBV4-3; CDR3aa: CASSQEGGTFSYNSPLHF; CDR3nt: TGCGCCAGCAGCCAAGAGGGGGGGACATTCTCCTATAATTCACCCCTCCACTTT
abundance: -; j_gene: TRBJ1-1; d_gene: -; v_gene: TRBV30; CDR3aa: CARDRRGSSEAFF; CDR3nt: TGTGCCCGAGACAGACGGGGGTCAAGTGAAGCTTTCTTT
abundance: -; j_gene: TRBJ1-2; d_gene: -; v_gene: TRBV5-1; CDR3aa: CASSHGFGGAYGYTF; CDR3nt: TGCGCCAGCAGCCATGGATTTGGGGGCGCCTATGGCTACACCTTC
abundance: -; j_gene: TRBJ2-1; d_gene: TRBD2; v_gene: TRBV30; CDR3aa: CAWSSGTSYNEQFF; CDR3nt: TGTGCCTGGAGTTCCGGGACTAGCTACAATGAGCAGTTCTTC
abundance: once; j_gene: TRBJ2-7; d_gene: -; v_gene: TRBV9; CDR3aa: CASSGTSAYEQYF; CDR3nt: TGTGCCAGCAGTGGGACGTCAGCCTACGAGCAGTACTTC
abundance: -; j_gene: TRBJ1-1; d_gene: -; v_gene: TRBV5-1; CDR3aa: CASSLQTVMNTEAFF; CDR3nt: TGCGCCAGCAGCTTGCAGACCGTCATGAACACTGAAGCTTTCTTT
abundance: -; j_gene: TRBJ2-5; d_gene: -; v_gene: TRBV30; CDR3aa: CAWSFIRQQETQYF; CDR3nt: TGTGCCTGGAGTTTCATTAGACAGCAAGAGACCCAGTACTTC
abundance: -; j_gene: TRBJ2-4; d_gene: -; v_gene: TRBV7-2; CDR3aa: CASSLPPRGSIQYF; CDR3nt: TGTGCCAGCAGCTTGCCCCCCCGGGGGAGCATTCAGTACTTC
abundance: -; j_gene: TRBJ2-7; d_gene: TRBD1; v_gene: TRBV6-5; CDR3aa: CASNLRQGSYEQYF; CDR3nt: TGTGCCAGCAACCTCCGACAGGGGAGCTACGAGCAGTACTTC